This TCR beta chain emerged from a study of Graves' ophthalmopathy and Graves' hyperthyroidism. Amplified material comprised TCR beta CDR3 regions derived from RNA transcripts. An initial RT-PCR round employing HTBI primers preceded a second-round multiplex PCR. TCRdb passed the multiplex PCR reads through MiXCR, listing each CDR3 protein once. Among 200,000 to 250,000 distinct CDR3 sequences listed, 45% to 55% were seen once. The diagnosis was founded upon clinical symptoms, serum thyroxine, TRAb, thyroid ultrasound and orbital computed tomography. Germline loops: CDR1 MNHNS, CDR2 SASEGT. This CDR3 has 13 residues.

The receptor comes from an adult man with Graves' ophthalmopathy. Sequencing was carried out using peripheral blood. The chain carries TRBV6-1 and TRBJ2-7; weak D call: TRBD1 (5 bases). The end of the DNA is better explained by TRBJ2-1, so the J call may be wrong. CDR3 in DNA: TGTGCCAGCATCTTCAGCCAGGGCGATGAGCAGTTCTTC. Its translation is CASIFSQGDEQFF.